This passage covers 28 T cell receptor beta chains from one sample sequenced in a study of T-cell reconstitution after alpha-beta-depleted transplantation in children (TCRdb year 2016). The sample's treatment or condition, from its label and the paper: allogeneic hematopoietic cell transplantation with graft depleted of TCRalphabeta T cells and CD19 B cells. To prepare the library, PCR was applied. Sequencing relied on an Illumina HiSeq 2500. Molecular barcoding was employed in the preparation of TCR libraries, with unique molecular identifiers being used to normalize TCRbeta repertoire quantification. Clones were called with MiXCR by TCRdb after fastp trimmed the public reads at Q25, and only in-frame beta chains were retained. Rows with one shared CDR3 protein collapse into an entry with the most common genes and DNA. The sample table contains around 440,000 distinct CDR3 sequences; only one count was recorded for around 15% of them. The ten top clones hold 29% of the sample.

Sequences were derived from PBMCs, mostly from graft donor cells, sampled 360 days after TCRalphabeta/CD19-depleted stem cell transplant. The receptor set was obtained from a boy less than two years old who had a stem cell transplant for Wiskott-Aldrich syndrome, so the T cells may come from the graft donor.

V is TRBV28 and J is TRBJ2-1, with D tentatively TRBD1 (5 bases). Trimming took off 8 bases at V and 1 base at J, with 12 bases between the two ends. This CDR3 has 14 amino acids. The germline CDR1 and CDR2 sequences are MDHEN and SYDVKM. CDR3 loop: CASFQGGSYNEQFF. Written as DNA, the CDR3 is TGTGCCAGCTTCCAGGGTGGTTCCTACAATGAGCAGTTCTTC.

This rearrangement joins TRBV24-1 to TRBJ2-3; the match to TRBD1 covers 8 bases. This CDR3 has 17 residues. With V trimmed by 4 bases and J by 2 bases, 10 bases remained unmatched. CDR1 is KGHDR and CDR2 is SFDVKD in the germline V gene. Here the CDR3 reads CATSERTRTGSTDTQYF. The CDR3 DNA follows: TGTGCCACCAGTGAACGTACCCGGACAGGGTCCACAGATACGCAGTATTTT.

The table lists this clonotype with a few counts. V is TRBV13 and J is TRBJ2-7, with D perhaps TRBD2 (5 bases). The CDR3 is made up of 15 amino acids. Trimming removed 4 bases from V and 5 bases from J, with 18 bases in between. Germline V gene sequence: CDR1 PRHDT, CDR2 FYEKMQ (reference sequence). The CDR3 DNA reads TGTGCCAGCAGCTCCCTAGGCGGGTCTAGCCACGAGCAGTACTTC. It yields the protein CASSSLGGSSHEQYF.

J is TRBJ2-4 and V is TRBV4-3; 8 nucleotides align to TRBD1. This CDR3 is 15 amino acids long. Germline V gene lookup returns CDR1 LGHNA and CDR2 YSLEER. With 4 bases clipped from V and 7 bases from J, the junction kept 9 bases outside the gene matches. CDR3 nucleotides: TGCGCCAGCAGCCCACAGGGGGTTTTGGGGAACATTCAGTACTTC. It encodes CASSPQGVLGNIQYF.

This clonotype has only a few counts. V usage is TRBV7-9 and J usage is TRBJ2-7, with 11 bases lining up with TRBD1. V gave up 5 bases and J gave up 5 bases; unmatched junction bases: 11. The CDR3 is 16 residues long. Germline V gene lookup returns CDR1 SEHNR and CDR2 FQNEAQ (reference sequence). CDR3 protein: CASSQLPRDRGDEQYF. CDR3 sequence (DNA): TGTGCCAGCAGCCAGCTGCCCCGGGACAGGGGGGACGAGCAGTACTTC.

The V gene is TRBV6-5, the J gene TRBJ2-7; D ambiguous. The germline CDR1 and CDR2 sequences are MNHEY and SVGAGI. Trimming removed 6 bases at V and 6 bases at J, with 9 bases between. The CDR3 spans 11 residues. This CDR3 is CASSRGGEQYF. DNA of the CDR3: TGTGCCAGCAGCCGCGGTGGCGAGCAGTACTTC.

This clonotype has a handful of counts. The J gene is TRBJ2-3, the V gene TRBV20-1; 8 positions agree with TRBD2. Germline CDR1 DFQATT, CDR2 SNEGSKA (reference sequence). This CDR3 is built from 13 residues. Trimming cost V 3 bases and J 6 bases; bases outside gene matches: 5. As DNA, the CDR3 is TGCAGTGCTAGGGGACTAGTACTGGATACGCAGTATTTT. As protein: CSARGLVLDTQYF.

The sample holds a few counts of this clonotype. J is TRBJ1-6 and V is TRBV6-1; D gene unclear. V lost 6 bases and J lost 0, with 15 bases in between. CDR1 is MNHNS, CDR2 SASEGT, per germline. The CDR3 spans 17 residues. CDR3 region: CASSAPTVSSYNSPLHF. In DNA, the CDR3 is TGTGCCAGCAGCGCCCCGACTGTTAGCTCCTATAATTCACCCCTCCACTTT.

The chain links TRBV2 to TRBJ2-4, with 8 bases identical to TRBD2. J gave up 0 bases and V 8 bases, and 6 bases lay outside the gene matches. The CDR3 contains 15 residues. The V gene's germline CDR1 is SNHLY and CDR2 FYNNEI. The CDR3 DNA reads TGTGCCAGCTATGGCGGGAGGTTAGCCAAAAACATTCAGTACTTC. Translation: CASYGGRLAKNIQYF.

This clonotype was recorded many times. The V call is TRBV12-3 or TRBV12-4, the J call TRBJ1-4; D gene unclear. Trimming removed 5 bases from V and 5 bases from J, with 12 bases in between. There are 14 residues in the CDR3. The CDR3 loop reads CASSRTKENEKLFF. CDR3 nucleotide sequence: TGTGCCAGCAGTCGCACTAAGGAGAATGAAAAACTGTTTTTT.

This chain links TRBV5-1 with TRBJ2-2; D gene ambiguous. The CDR3 extends over 15 amino acids. Trimming took off 2 bases at V and 1 base at J, with 9 bases between the two ends. CDR1 SGHRS and CDR2 YFSETQ come from the germline V gene. CDR3 sequence (DNA): TGCGCCAGCAGCTTAGCGTTTGGGAACACCGGGGAGCTGTTTTTT. It encodes CASSLAFGNTGELFF.

The CDR3 spells CASSIPPAEAFF. CDR3 DNA sequence: TGTGCCAGTAGTATACCACCGGCTGAAGCTTTCTTT. The V call is TRBV19, the J call TRBJ1-1; D gene ambiguous. Germline CDR1 reads LNHDA; CDR2 reads SQIVND (reference sequence). The V gene lost 2 bases and the J gene lost 6 bases, with 7 bases spanning the gap. The length of the CDR3 is 12 residues.

V and J are TRBV5-6 and TRBJ2-5; D is uncertain. V was trimmed by 0 bases and J by 7 bases, leaving 7 bases between them. This CDR3 is built from 12 residues. CDR1 and CDR2 (germline): SGHDT, YYEEEE. As DNA, the CDR3 is TGTGCCAGCAGCTTGGGGTTGGCGACCCAGTACTTC. Translating it yields CASSLGLATQYF.

J is TRBJ1-2 and V is TRBV20-1; TRBD1 agrees at 7 bases. This CDR3 has 14 residues. Germline trimming cut 6 bases from V and 5 bases from J; bases unmatched to any gene: 12. The germline CDR1 and CDR2 sequences are DFQATT and SNEGSKA (reference sequence). CDR3 sequence: CSAIDRGQSYGYTF. The CDR3 nucleotides are TGCAGTGCAATAGATAGGGGACAGTCATATGGCTACACCTTC.

This clonotype came up a few times. The chain combines TRBV4-1 with TRBJ2-3; D possibly corresponds to TRBD2 (6 bases). Germline values: CDR1 MGHRA, CDR2 YSYEKL. Trimming shortened V by 4 bases and J by 2 bases, and 13 bases separated the two germline ends. This CDR3 comprises 15 residues. The CDR3 DNA follows: TGCGCCAGCAGCCCCACGGGACTTGACACAGATACGCAGTATTTT. Amino acid sequence: CASSPTGLDTDTQYF.

There are a few counts of this clonotype. V and J are TRBV4-2 and TRBJ1-4; TRBD1 is a possible D gene (5 bases). This CDR3 contains 16 residues. Trimming cost V 4 bases and J 6 bases, with 18 bases left between them. Germline values: CDR1 LGHNA, CDR2 YNFKEQ. The CDR3 nucleotides read TGTGCCAGCAGCCTGCAGGGAGGACGACTTGATGAAAAACTGTTTTTT. Translating it yields CASSLQGGRLDEKLFF.

V gene TRBV5-1 combines with J gene TRBJ2-7, with 7 bases that match TRBD1. Losses at the gene ends were 4 bases for V and 6 bases for J; bases not matched to a gene: 10. Per germline, CDR1 SGHRS and CDR2 YFSETQ. The CDR3 contains 14 residues. CDR3 coding DNA: TGCGCCAGCAGCGCCGACAGGGTATTATCCGAGCAGTACTTC. It encodes CASSADRVLSEQYF.

The rearrangement links TRBV7-9 to TRBJ2-4; no firm D call. The CDR3 is 15 residues long. Germline CDR1 and CDR2: SEHNR and FQNEAQ (reference sequence). V was cut by 1 base and J by 5 bases, with 12 bases left in between. The CDR3 protein is CASSLGVALENIQYF. CDR3 nucleotides: TGTGCCAGCAGCTTAGGCGTGGCTTTGGAAAACATTCAGTACTTC.

This clonotype was found many times. The chain combines TRBV29-1 with TRBJ2-7; no reliable D call. CDR1 is SQVTM and CDR2 is ANQGSEA in the germline V gene. The V gene lost 4 bases and the J gene lost 5 bases, with 12 bases spanning the gap. The CDR3 is made up of 12 amino acids. This CDR3 reads CSVADFTDEQYF. The CDR3 nucleotides read TGCAGCGTTGCCGACTTTACGGACGAGCAGTACTTC.

The chain employs TRBV6-5 and TRBJ1-2; no clear D. The CDR3 contains 13 residues. Trimming took 2 bases from V and 5 from J, leaving 9 bases between them. CDR1 is MNHEY and CDR2 is SVGAGI in the germline V gene. The DNA of the CDR3 is TGTGCCAGCAGTTACGGGCAGGTTTATGGCTACACCTTC. It is translated as CASSYGQVYGYTF.

This clonotype came up a few times. V and J are TRBV29-1 and TRBJ2-7; 9 bases agree with TRBD2. The CDR3 is 17 residues long. CDR1 SQVTM and CDR2 ANQGSEA come from the germline V gene. V was pared by 4 bases and J by 0 bases, with 13 bases of the junction left unmatched. CDR3 sequence (DNA): TGCAGCGTTGGGAGTACCCTAAAGCGGGGGGTCTCCTACGAGCAGTACTTC. It yields the protein CSVGSTLKRGVSYEQYF.

This sequence joins TRBV12-3 or TRBV12-4 and TRBJ2-7; 10 bases line up with TRBD2. Trimming cost V 6 bases and J 0 bases; bases outside gene matches: 11. The CDR3 has 17 residues. CDR3 sequence (DNA): TGTGCCAGCAGCCCTGGGCCTAGCGGGAGTAGCTCCTACGAGCAGTACTTC. Residues: CASSPGPSGSSSYEQYF.

This clonotype occurred a few times. The chain couples TRBV7-9 to TRBJ2-7; unclear D gene. V shed 4 bases and J shed 1 base, with 8 bases lying between them. Germline-derived CDR1 and CDR2 are SEHNR and FQNEAQ (reference sequence). This CDR3 has 13 residues. For the CDR3, the DNA is TGTGCCAGCAGCTCAACCCTATCCTACGAGCAGTACTTC. It encodes CASSSTLSYEQYF.

The chain recombines TRBV7-8 with TRBJ2-3, with unresolved D. The ends were cut back, 0 bases at V and 4 bases at J, with 8 bases in the middle. CDR3 length: 14 amino acids. CDR1 SGHVS and CDR2 FQNEAQ come from the germline V gene. CDR3 DNA: TGTGCCAGCAGCTTAGCCACTTTGGCAGATACGCAGTATTTT. Its translation: CASSLATLADTQYF.

This clonotype was seen only a few times. V and J are TRBV4-1 and TRBJ1-1, with D unclear. With 0 bases removed from V and 2 bases from J, the gap between germline ends came to 7 bases. The CDR3 contains 14 residues. Germline lookup yields CDR1 MGHRA and CDR2 YSYEKL. The CDR3: CASSQEGLNTEAFF. CDR3 DNA: TGCGCCAGCAGCCAAGAGGGCCTTAACACTGAAGCTTTCTTT.

This chain joins TRBV29-1 and TRBJ2-3; TRBD2 might be the D (5 bases). Trimming removed 4 bases from V and 2 bases from J, with 7 bases in between. The germline V gene encodes CDR1 SQVTM and CDR2 ANQGSEA. The CDR3 is 12 residues long. CDR3 sequence: CSVVRDTDTQYF. The DNA of the CDR3 is TGCAGCGTTGTTCGGGACACAGATACGCAGTATTTT.

The rearrangement uses TRBV6-6 and TRBJ2-1; TRBD1 or TRBD2 may be the D gene (5 bases each). The CDR3 consists of 13 residues. V shed 6 bases and J shed 6 bases, with 12 bases lying between them. Germline V CDR1 and CDR2: MNHNY, SVGAGI (reference sequence). This CDR3 is CASSSGTFNEQFF. The CDR3 bases are TGTGCCAGCAGCTCCGGGACCTTCAATGAGCAGTTCTTC.

The V gene is TRBV27, the J gene TRBJ2-7, with D possibly matching TRBD1 (6 bases). V dropped 5 bases and J dropped 5 bases, with 16 bases sitting between them. Per the germline V gene, CDR1 is MNHEY and CDR2 is SMNVEV (reference sequence). The CDR3 length is 14 residues. The CDR3 nucleotides are TGTGCCAGCAGTAGACTTACAGGGCTAAACGAGCAGTACTTC. Translated: CASSRLTGLNEQYF.